Shown below are 21 T cell receptor beta chains from a single sample sequenced in a study of T cells in Graves' hyperthyroidism and ophthalmopathy. Authors of the study amplified TCR beta CDR3 regions from RNA transcripts. RT-PCR in the first round (using the HTBI primer set) targeted the TCR CDR3. Each CDR3 protein is one row after TCRdb ran MiXCR on the multiplex PCR reads. The repertoire consists of around 280,000 distinct CDR3 sequences, with 12% to 15% occurring once and the leading ten covering 7.9%. What was sequenced was blood. These receptors originate from a woman aged 40 to 55 with Graves' hyperthyroidism.

The table lists this clonotype with a few counts. The genes are TRBV20-1 and TRBJ2-4; D might be TRBD1 (5 bases). The CDR3 spans 12 residues. V was clipped by 5 bases and J by 7 bases, with 12 bases between them. Germline lookup yields CDR1 DFQATT and CDR2 SNEGSKA (reference sequence). The chain's CDR3 is CSAGPGWNIQYF. The CDR3 nucleotides are TGCAGTGCTGGCCCAGGGTGGAACATTCAGTACTTC.

In the case of this clonotype: A much larger clone lies one base from this, so it may be a read error. The chain joins TRBV20-1 to TRBJ1-5; D may be TRBD1 (6 bases). Germline V gene data show CDR1 as DFQATT and CDR2 as SNEGSKA (reference sequence). The V and J ends lost 3 bases and 11 bases respectively, with 20 bases between them. The CDR3 has 14 residues. CDR3 sequence reads: CSASSDRPAQSQHF. CDR3 DNA sequence: TGCAGTGCTAGTTCCGACAGGCCGGCACAGTCCCAGCATTTT.

This clonotype has just a few counts. Germline is not matched at one junction end, which may reflect a read error. This CDR3 is CASSLGGQETLYF. The CDR3 DNA follows: TGTGCCAGCAGCTTGGGTGGGCAAGAGACCCTGTACTTC. The rearrangement links TRBV11-2 to TRBJ2-5, with no clear D. Germline V gene data show CDR1 as SGHAT and CDR2 as FQNNGV. This CDR3 region has 13 residues.

This clonotype was detected many times. V and J are TRBV28 and TRBJ2-3, with 7 bases aligning to TRBD2. CDR1 is MDHEN and CDR2 is SYDVKM in the germline V gene. The CDR3 extends over 18 amino acids. Losses at the gene ends were 4 bases for V and 4 bases for J; bases not matched to a gene: 17. The CDR3 here is CASSSQGAGGGSADTQYF. In DNA, the CDR3 is TGTGCCAGCAGTTCCCAGGGAGCTGGGGGGGGAAGCGCAGATACGCAGTATTTT.

This clonotype showed up many times. The CDR3 reads CASSDTARGGQNTEAFF. Written as DNA, the CDR3 is TGTGCCAGCAGTGATACGGCCCGAGGGGGGCAGAACACTGAAGCTTTCTTT. The chain has TRBV6-1 and TRBJ1-1, with TRBD1 as a possible D gene (6 bases). Looked up from germline, CDR1 is MNHNS and CDR2 is SASEGT. CDR3 length: 17 residues. V dropped 3 bases and J dropped 1 base, with 18 bases sitting between them.

This clonotype was seen repeatedly, ten times or more. J is TRBJ2-7 and V is TRBV12-3 or TRBV12-4, with 14 positions matching TRBD2. The V gene end was trimmed by 5 bases and the J gene end by 7 bases; junction bases not matched to a gene: 10. CDR3 size: 16 residues. CDR3 protein: CASSPSRLAGGGEQYF. CDR3 DNA sequence: TGTGCCAGCAGTCCTTCACGACTAGCGGGAGGGGGGGAGCAGTACTTC.

The sample holds many counts of this clonotype. The V gene is TRBV12-3 or TRBV12-4, the J gene TRBJ2-2; TRBD1 agrees at 10 bases. J gave up 2 bases and V 4 bases, and 1 base lay outside the gene matches. The CDR3 covers 15 residues. CDR3 bases: TGTGCCAGCAGTTGGACAGGGGGTAACACCGGGGAGCTGTTTTTT. Translation: CASSWTGGNTGELFF.

In the case of this clonotype: The junction does not match germline at one end; this may be a read error. The chain employs TRBV2 and TRBJ2-3; 9 nucleotides line up with TRBD1. This CDR3 has 14 amino acids. From germline, CDR1 is SNHLY and CDR2 FYNNEI. CDR3 sequence (DNA): TGTGCCAGCAGTCCGACAGGGGGTACAGATGCGCAGTATTTT. It specifies CASSPTGGTDAQYF. Drawing the rest from reference TRBV2 and TRBJ2-3, the complete variable domain is EPEVTQTPSHQVTQMGQEVILRCVPISNHLYFYWYRQILGQKVEFLVSFYNNEISEKSEIFDDQFSVERPDGSNFTLKIRSTKLEDSAMYFCASSPTGGTDAQYFGPGTRLTVL.

The rearrangement uses TRBV3-1 and TRBJ2-7, with 8 bases identical to TRBD1. Losses at the gene ends were 4 bases for V and 6 bases for J; bases not matched to a gene: 5. CDR3 size: 13 residues. Germline CDR1 reads LGHDT; CDR2 reads YNNKEL (reference sequence). DNA of the CDR3: TGTGCCAGCAGCCGAGGGACAGGCCCCGAGCAGTACTTC. It yields the protein CASSRGTGPEQYF.

This clonotype was recorded at least ten times. The chain recombines TRBV3-1 with TRBJ2-1, with no clear D. The CDR3 has 15 amino acids. Trimming removed 5 bases at V and 6 bases at J, with 17 bases between. Germline V lookup: CDR1 LGHDT, CDR2 YNNKEL (reference sequence). CDR3: CASSNTITPVNEQFF. CDR3 DNA: TGTGCCAGCAGCAATACTATTACCCCTGTCAATGAGCAGTTCTTC.

This clonotype was seen many times. The V and J genes are TRBV29-1 and TRBJ1-4, with 9 bases aligning to TRBD1. The ends lost 6 bases at V and 8 bases at J; junction bases unmatched: 13. Germline CDR1 SQVTM, CDR2 ANQGSEA. The CDR3 loop spans 15 amino acids. The CDR3 spells CSVASGTGGDEKLFF. The CDR3 bases are TGCAGCGTGGCAAGCGGAACAGGGGGCGACGAAAAACTGTTTTTT.

This clonotype came up many times. V usage is TRBV19 and J usage is TRBJ1-1; 9 positions agree with TRBD1. Germline V gene sequence: CDR1 LNHDA, CDR2 SQIVND (reference sequence). This CDR3 contains 16 residues. V lost 1 base to trimming and J lost 4 bases; unmatched junction nucleotides: 7. The CDR3 bases are TGTGCCAGTAGTATAGTTCCGGGACAGGGAGCCACTGAAGCTTTCTTT. It encodes CASSIVPGQGATEAFF.

The chain couples TRBV11-2 to TRBJ2-7; D ambiguous. The CDR3 length is 15 residues. V was trimmed by 9 bases and J by 2 bases, leaving 20 bases between them. Germline values: CDR1 SGHAT, CDR2 FQNNGV. In DNA form, the CDR3 reads TGTGCCAGTAGTATGGGTAACAGACACCCCTACGAGCAGTACTTC. Translated: CASSMGNRHPYEQYF. Supplemented by reference TRBV11-2 and TRBJ2-7, the full variable domain reads EAGVAQSPRYKIIEKRQSVAFWCNPISGHATLYWYQQILGQGPKLLIQFQNNGVVDDSQLPKDRFSAERLKGVDSTLKIQPAKLEDSAVYLCASSMGNRHPYEQYFGPGTRLTVT.

In this sample, this clonotype turned up many times. The rearrangement joins TRBV2 to TRBJ1-1, with D maybe TRBD1 (6 bases). Germline CDR1 reads SNHLY; CDR2 reads FYNNEI. The CDR3 has 14 amino acids. V gave up 5 bases and J gave up 4 bases, with 14 bases separating them. CDR3 protein: CASSRTGIGTEAFF. In DNA form, the CDR3 reads TGTGCCAGCAGTCGTACAGGGATAGGCACTGAAGCTTTCTTT. The variable domain in full, with the rest retrieved from reference TRBV2 and TRBJ1-1, is EPEVTQTPSHQVTQMGQEVILRCVPISNHLYFYWYRQILGQKVEFLVSFYNNEISEKSEIFDDQFSVERPDGSNFTLKIRSTKLEDSAMYFCASSRTGIGTEAFFGQGTRLTVV.

The chain is built from TRBV28 and TRBJ2-4; D is perhaps TRBD2 (7 bases). The V end was cut by 3 bases, the J end by 7 bases, with 19 bases between. Germline CDR1 MDHEN, CDR2 SYDVKM. This CDR3 has 16 amino acids. DNA for the CDR3: TGTGCCAGCAGTTTGGGGGGGGGGGCTGAGGAGAACATTCAGTACTTC. Amino acids: CASSLGGGAEENIQYF.

This clonotype was recorded at least ten times. This chain connects TRBV13 to TRBJ2-1; D may be TRBD1 (5 bases). Germline V gives CDR1 PRHDT, CDR2 FYEKMQ (reference sequence). Trimming took off 4 bases at V and 0 bases at J, with 16 bases between the two ends. The CDR3 is 17 residues long. The CDR3 reads CASSSRLRQSSYNEQFF. CDR3 sequence (DNA): TGTGCCAGCAGCTCCCGACTCAGACAGAGCTCCTACAATGAGCAGTTCTTC.

In this sample, this clonotype turned up many times. The chain links TRBV5-8 to TRBJ1-6, with unresolved D. The CDR3 totals 16 residues. V lost 0 bases and J lost 0, with 7 bases in between. Germline-derived CDR1 and CDR2 are SGHTS and YDEGEE. The CDR3 sequence is CASSLDKYSYNSPLHF. The CDR3 DNA reads TGTGCCAGCAGCTTGGACAAATACTCCTATAATTCACCCCTCCACTTT.

In this sample, this clonotype turned up many times. This chain links TRBV20-1 with TRBJ2-5; 7 nucleotides agree with TRBD2. The V gene's germline CDR1 is DFQATT and CDR2 SNEGSKA (reference sequence). The CDR3 runs to 15 residues. V shed 4 bases, J shed 0 bases, and the junction held 8 bases outside the gene matches. In nucleotides, the CDR3 is TGCAGTGCTATTTCTCACCTAGCGGACCAAGAGACCCAGTACTTC. Its translation is CSAISHLADQETQYF.

This clonotype was observed many times. The genes are TRBV2 and TRBJ2-3; 7 positions match TRBD1. Trimming removed 6 bases from V and 0 bases from J; junction bases left unmatched: 6. The germline CDR1 and CDR2 sequences are SNHLY and FYNNEI. The CDR3 runs 15 residues. The CDR3 protein is CASSDRATSTDTQYF. The CDR3, as DNA: TGTGCCAGCAGCGACAGGGCCACCAGCACAGATACGCAGTATTTT.

This clonotype was observed many times. This chain links TRBV2 with TRBJ1-6; TRBD1 is a possible D gene (6 bases). The CDR3 consists of 12 residues. Trimming left V 8 bases short and J 7 bases short, with 9 bases between. Looked up from germline, CDR1 is SNHLY and CDR2 is FYNNEI. CDR3 bases: TGTGCCAGCCGGACAGACAATTCACCCCTCCACTTT. As protein: CASRTDNSPLHF.

In its sample, this clonotype was seen many times. The chain uses TRBV6-1 and TRBJ1-5; D gene ambiguous. This CDR3 is 13 amino acids long. In germline, CDR1 is MNHNS, CDR2 SASEGT. V was cut by 5 bases and J by 4 bases, with 9 bases left in between. CDR3 DNA sequence: TGTGCCAGCAGTAAAGACGGGAATCAGCCCCAGCATTTT. It yields the protein CASSKDGNQPQHF.